These T cell receptor beta chains were read from a single sample in a study of blood T cell repertoires in COVID-19. Profiled with immunoSEQ multiplex PCR; TCRdb holds only in-frame clones, not every one. The sample consists of around 69,000 clones, roughly nine tenths of them appearing once. The material sequenced was peripheral blood. These receptors originate from a woman aged 45-59 years with active COVID-19. Both conserved end residues are trimmed from each CDR3.

V	J	CDR3
TRBV27	TRBJ2-3	ASSLRVREGYRYTQY
TRBV27	TRBJ2-7	ASSYSRAYEQY
TRBV24-1	TRBJ2-1	ATSDSRGRNFDEQF
TRBV19	TRBJ1-6	ASSHRTAASPLH
TRBV21-1	TRBJ2-7	ASSRTGTGVYEQY
TRBV29-1	TRBJ2-3	SETRQGLDTQY
TRBV6-5	TRBJ1-5	ASRPGTADQPQH
TRBV19	TRBJ2-1	ASSSGGAPYNEQF
TRBV6-4	TRBJ2-1	ASSDRGSGRDEQF
TRBV2	TRBJ2-7	ASSEPGTSLTYEQY
TRBV6-6	TRBJ1-5	ASSHTAGTGGNQPQH
TRBV9	TRBJ1-2	ASSTGQGDGYT
TRBV11-2	TRBJ2-4	ASSVHTQNIQY
TRBV28	TRBJ2-5	ASSLHAAGGPETQY
TRBV18	TRBJ1-1	ASSPGQINTEAF
TRBV3-1/TRBV3-2	TRBJ2-1	ASSAYNEQF
TRBV11-1	TRBJ2-3	ASSLARRATTDTQY
TRBV5-1	TRBJ2-3	ASSTGTSGGTDTQY
TRBV9	TRBJ2-3	ASSVAGHATDTQY
TRBV28	TRBJ2-7	AAGGGRHGGEWQY
TRBV13	TRBJ1-4	ASSLGLVWDRGPGANEKLF
TRBV27	TRBJ2-7	ASSTSGGRLTYEQY
TRBV19	TRBJ1-2	ASSYQGRYGYT
TRBV6-1	TRBJ2-2	ASREQGAPVTGELF
TRBV7-8	TRBJ2-7	ASSLFPGAYEQY
TRBV27	TRBJ2-7	ASNSARKSSYEQY
TRBV14	TRBJ1-1	ASSHELMNTEAF
TRBV4-1	TRBJ1-6	ASSQDIAAGISPLH
TRBV28	TRBJ1-4	ASRGQGDEKLF
TRBV6-1	TRBJ2-7	ASSEPTQGRITYEQY
TRBV2	TRBJ2-7	ASSGGLASEQY
TRBV7-3	TRBJ2-7	ASSPPPWRGLTYEQY
TRBV7-9	TRBJ1-2	ASSPQALEGVSYT
TRBV10-3	TRBJ2-7	AISDGGSMYEQY
TRBV9	TRBJ2-5	ASSFQAGGGETQY
TRBV10-1	TRBJ2-7	ASSGPGQGASFSSYEQY
TRBV29-1	TRBJ2-4	SVVLTSGTRGAKNIQY
TRBV2	TRBJ1-3	ASSDTAGGNTIY
TRBV7-3	TRBJ2-5	ASSLGLAETQY
TRBV18	TRBJ2-1	ASSPGQGTYNEQF
TRBV9	TRBJ2-2	ASSRTAPGELF
TRBV15	TRBJ1-1	ATSTSTGENTEAF
TRBV5-1	TRBJ2-7	ASSLPTGWGEQY
TRBV28	TRBJ2-1	ASSPSAAGDSLEQF
TRBV7-9	TRBJ2-1	ASSLGGVAEQF
TRBV28	TRBJ2-1	ASSSTPTSGSMSSYNEQF
TRBV10-1	TRBJ2-1	ASSDWGQGSNNEQF
TRBV6-5	TRBJ2-1	ASSPAPHNNEQF